This T cell receptor beta chain was observed in a study of tumor-infiltrating lymphocytes in primary liver carcinoma. Study summary: Patients were men and women aged 30 to 69 years.

Total RNA (around 500 ng) served as template for TCR beta cDNA synthesis primed by a constant-region primer. A slightly modified ARM-PCR protocol with three nested multiplex PCR rounds produced these TCR beta libraries. Primers for the first two PCR rounds were TRBV1-TRBV30 forward primers and a C-beta reverse primer (about 9 cycles per round). In TCRdb, the multiplex PCR reads were re-called with MiXCR into one record per CDR3 protein. The table records 330,000 or so distinct CDR3 sequences, 65% of them present only once. The study extracted blood RNA from unsorted whole blood and also extracted germline DNA. Germline V gene data show CDR1 as MNHEY and CDR2 as SVGAGI. The CDR3 totals 17 residues. V lost 0 bases to trimming and J lost 3 bases, with 18 bases between them.

The chain joins TRBV6-5 to TRBJ2-7; possibly TRBD2 for D (5 bases). The receptor comes from a man aged 40-55 years with primary liver carcinoma and hepatitis B virus infection. The source material was peripheral blood. The CDR3 DNA reads TGTGCCAGCAGTTACTCGAGACCGGGAATAAGCTTCTACGAGCAGTACTTC. Translating gives CASSYSRPGISFYEQYF.